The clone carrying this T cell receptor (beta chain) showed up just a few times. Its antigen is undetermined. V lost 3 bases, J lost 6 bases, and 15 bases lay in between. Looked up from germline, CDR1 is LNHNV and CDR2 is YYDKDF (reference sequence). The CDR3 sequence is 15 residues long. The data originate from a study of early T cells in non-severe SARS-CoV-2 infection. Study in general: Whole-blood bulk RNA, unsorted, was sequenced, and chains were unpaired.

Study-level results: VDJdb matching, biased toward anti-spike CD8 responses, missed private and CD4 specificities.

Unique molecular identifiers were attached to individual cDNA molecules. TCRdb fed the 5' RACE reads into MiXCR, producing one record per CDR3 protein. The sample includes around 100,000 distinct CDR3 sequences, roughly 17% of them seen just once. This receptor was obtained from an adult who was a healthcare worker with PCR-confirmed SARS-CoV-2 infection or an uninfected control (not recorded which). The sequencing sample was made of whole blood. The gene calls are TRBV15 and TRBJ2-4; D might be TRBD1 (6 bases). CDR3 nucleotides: TGTGCCACCAGCAGTACCGGGACACCCGGAAACATTCAGTACTTC. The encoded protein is CATSSTGTPGNIQYF. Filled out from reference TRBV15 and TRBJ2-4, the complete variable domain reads DAMVIQNPRYQVTQFGKPVTLSCSQTLNHNVMYWYQQKSSQAPKLLFHYYDKDFNNEADTPDNFQSRRPNTSFCFLDIRSPGLGDTAMYLCATSSTGTPGNIQYFGAGTRLSVL.